There are a few counts of the clone carrying this T cell receptor beta chain. V was pared by 6 bases and J by 4 bases, with 10 bases between. Germline CDR1 and CDR2: SNHLY and FYNNEI. This CDR3 has 13 residues. The Seattle patients, enrolled during active infection, were followed longitudinally. This entry belongs to a study of blood T cell repertoires in COVID-19. Study information: Samples of COVID-19 (acute and convalescent) were obtained from the United States, Italy and Spain.

Original methodology: Amplification from reference gene primers served as the basis for estimated nucleated cell counts. Data came from immunoSEQ multiplex PCR; TCRdb stores just in-frame clones and leaves some out. V and J calls and clone size are those listed in that table; D and trimming were worked out from the DNA. The table has roughly 120,000 clones, approximately 81% seen once. Sequenced material: peripheral blood. The origin of this receptor is a man at least 80 years old with COVID-19, enrolled during active disease. J is TRBJ1-3 and V is TRBV2; D remains ambiguous. The CDR3 DNA reads TGTGCCAGCAGGTTGGAACTAGGAAACACCATATATTTT. The encoded protein is CASRLELGNTIYF.